The clone carrying this TCR beta chain was found a few times. Its target is unknown. This entry belongs to a study of cytomegalovirus exposure and HLA in healthy donors. Turning to the study itself: Around 180 million T cells yielded 117 million unique TCR beta sequences in earlier analysis. Study findings and constraints: Excluded were some V segments that proved indistinguishable, including TRBV6-2 and TRBV6-3. In vitro data verified three CMV-associated chains as specific for CMV antigens. Solely CMV serostatus was available to characterize immune exposure.

The PCR contained 60 Vbeta and 13 Jbeta primers. Here immunoSEQ multiplex PCR was the method, and the copy in TCRdb shows in-frame clones only, minus some. The sample gives 150,000 to 200,000 clones, around 68% of which show up once; under 11% is in the top ten. The CDR3 contains 17 residues. Trimming took 3 bases from V and 1 from J; bases not matched to a gene: 8. Germline V gene data show CDR1 as LNHNV and CDR2 as YYDKDF (reference sequence). The J gene is TRBJ2-3, the V gene TRBV15; 9 bases agree with TRBD2. The sequence was collected from a man aged 25-45 years in good health and CMV-seropositive. Sequenced sample: PBMCs. The CDR3 reads CATSRGGAGGGTDTQYF. In DNA form, the CDR3 reads TGTGCCACCAGCAGGGGCGGCGCGGGAGGGGGCACAGATACGCAGTATTTT.